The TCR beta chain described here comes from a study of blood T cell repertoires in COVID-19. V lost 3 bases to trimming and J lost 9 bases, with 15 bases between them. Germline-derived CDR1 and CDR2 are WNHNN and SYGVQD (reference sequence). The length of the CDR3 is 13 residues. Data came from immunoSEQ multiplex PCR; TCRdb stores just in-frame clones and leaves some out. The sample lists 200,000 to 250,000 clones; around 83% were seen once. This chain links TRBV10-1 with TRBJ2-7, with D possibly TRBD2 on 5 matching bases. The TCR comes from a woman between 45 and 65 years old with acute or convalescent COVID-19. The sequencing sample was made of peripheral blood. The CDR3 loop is CASSDKFHEGQYF. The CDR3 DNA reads TGCGCCAGCAGTGATAAGTTCCACGAGGGGCAGTACTTC.